The 17 T cell receptor beta chains below were found in one sample sequenced in a study of CD8+ T cells in alopecia areata. Following RNA extraction, reverse transcription yielded cDNA that acted as the sequencing template. Assay used: immunoSEQ multiplex PCR; TCRdb lists only in-frame clones, some missing. The repertoire includes approximately 210,000 clones, about 65% of them detected once, and approximately 1.3% sits in the top ten. Treatment described: oral pan-JAK inhibitor, 5-10 mg twice daily. Sample: CD4+ T cells sorted from blood, taken between weeks 49 and 50, from a patient treated with tofacitinib. The receptors originated from a human donor with alopecia areata.

The V and J genes are TRBV7-3 and TRBJ1-2; TRBD1 matches 9 bases. The CDR3 consists of 13 residues. Germline assignment: CDR1 SGHTA and CDR2 FQGTGA. V lost 4 bases, J lost 7 bases, and 4 bases stayed unmatched. The DNA for the CDR3 is TGTGCCAGCAGCTCCTACAGGGGGCTTGGCTACACCTTC. Its protein product is CASSSYRGLGYTF.

This clone was seen a few times. The gene calls are TRBV25-1 and TRBJ2-6; D remains unclear. Germline lookup yields CDR1 MGHDK and CDR2 SYGVNS. The CDR3 is 15 amino acids. V was pared by 5 bases and J by 4 bases, with 12 bases between. The CDR3 nucleotides read TGTGCCAGCAGTTTAGGTCGTCCCGGGGCCAACGTCCTGACTTTC. Translating it yields CASSLGRPGANVLTF.

This clone was seen a few times. This sequence joins TRBV5-1 and TRBJ1-2, with D perhaps TRBD1 (5 bases). This CDR3 has 16 residues. Germline CDR1 reads SGHRS; CDR2 reads YFSETQ. V gave up 3 bases and J gave up 0 bases, with 15 bases separating them. CDR3 sequence (DNA): TGCGCCAGCAGCTCCACTGGGACGGCTGCTAACTATGGCTACACCTTC. It codes for CASSSTGTAANYGYTF.

The genes are TRBV5-6 and TRBJ2-5; TRBD2 matches 8 bases. With V trimmed by 1 base and J by 2 bases, 7 bases remained unmatched. Germline CDR1 SGHDT, CDR2 YYEEEE. The length of the CDR3 is 16 residues. The CDR3 region has the DNA TGTGCCAGCAGCTTGTGGGCTAGCGGGTATCAAGAGACCCAGTACTTC. This sequence encodes CASSLWASGYQETQYF. Using reference TRBV5-6 and TRBJ2-5 for the parts outside the CDR3, the full variable domain is DAGVTQSPTHLIKTRGQQVTLRCSPKSGHDTVSWYQQALGQGPQFIFQYYEEEERQRGNFPDRFSGHQFPNYSSELNVNALLLGDSALYLCASSLWASGYQETQYFGPGTRLLVL.

The genes are TRBV30 and TRBJ1-1, with D perhaps matching TRBD1 (6 bases). Per germline, CDR1 GTSNPN and CDR2 SVGIG (reference sequence). This CDR3 is built from 12 residues. Deletions cut 4 bases from V and 4 bases from J, with 10 bases between. CDR3 nucleotide sequence: TGTGCCTGGACAGGGGTGGTCACTGAAGCTTTCTTT. This sequence encodes CAWTGVVTEAFF.

This clone was picked up a small number of times. The chain couples TRBV2 to TRBJ2-3, with D perhaps being TRBD1 or TRBD2 (5 bases each). Germline loops: CDR1 SNHLY, CDR2 FYNNEI. V lost 1 base, J lost 0 bases, and 8 bases lay in between. The CDR3 covers 15 residues. CDR3 protein: CASSEDRTSTDTQYF. The CDR3 DNA follows: TGTGCCAGCAGTGAAGACAGGACTAGCACAGATACGCAGTATTTT.

J is TRBJ1-6 and V is TRBV9, with 11 bases aligning to TRBD1. Germline-derived CDR1 and CDR2 are SGDLS and YYNGEE. The ends lost 2 bases at V and 14 bases at J; junction bases unmatched: 6. This CDR3 is built from 14 residues. DNA of the CDR3: TGTGCCAGCAGCGTTAACCGGGACAGGGGGTCCCTCCACTTT. It codes for CASSVNRDRGSLHF. The entire variable domain, with the rest obtained from reference TRBV9 and TRBJ1-6, is as follows: DSGVTQTPKHLITATGQRVTLRCSPRSGDLSVYWYQQSLDQGLQFLIQYYNGEERAKGNILERFSAQQFPDLHSELNLSSLELGDSALYFCASSVNRDRGSLHFGNGTRLTVT.

This rearrangement joins TRBV29-1 to TRBJ2-3; TRBD2 agrees at 8 bases. Germline CDR1 and CDR2: SQVTM and ANQGSEA. The CDR3 is made up of 13 amino acids. After removal of 5 bases from V and 1 base from J, the junction contained 2 bases not matched to a gene. The CDR3 nucleotides read TGCAGCGTTTTACTAGCGGGCACAGATACGCAGTATTTT. As protein: CSVLLAGTDTQYF.

CDR3 sequence reads: CASSRGGGRTDTQYF. The CDR3 DNA follows: TGTGCCAGCAGTCGTGGCGGGGGCCGCACAGATACGCAGTATTTT. The chain carries TRBV2 and TRBJ2-3; D is possibly TRBD2 (7 bases). Germline lookup yields CDR1 SNHLY and CDR2 FYNNEI. The CDR3 extends over 15 amino acids. V gave up 5 bases and J gave up 1 base, with 13 bases separating them.

V gene TRBV15 combines with J gene TRBJ2-7, with D possibly matching TRBD1 (7 bases). V shed 3 bases and J shed 5 bases, with 8 bases lying between them. Germline CDR1 and CDR2: LNHNV and YYDKDF (reference sequence). CDR3 length: 12 amino acids. The CDR3 here is CATSSRGDEQYF. The CDR3 nucleotides read TGTGCCACCAGCAGCAGGGGGGACGAGCAGTACTTC.

Ten or more counts support this clone. This rearrangement joins TRBV6-4 to TRBJ2-1, with 10 bases aligning to TRBD2. V lost 0 bases to trimming and J lost 7 bases; unmatched junction nucleotides: 3. This CDR3 region has 15 residues. The germline gives CDR1 MRHNA, CDR2 SNTAGT. The CDR3 region is CASSDSSGGANEQFF. The CDR3 DNA follows: TGTGCCAGCAGTGACTCGAGCGGGGGGGCAAATGAGCAGTTCTTC.

The chain couples TRBV5-4 to TRBJ1-1; no clear D gene. The CDR3 runs to 14 residues. Trimming cost V 0 bases and J 5 bases, with 11 bases left between them. The germline V gene has CDR1 SGHNT and CDR2 YYREEE (reference sequence). This CDR3 reads CASSLGGDDTEAFF. CDR3 nucleotide sequence: TGTGCCAGCAGCTTGGGAGGAGATGATACTGAAGCTTTCTTT.

A single count supports this clone. The chain recombines TRBV30 with TRBJ2-7; D uncertain. The ends were cut back, 0 bases at V and 6 bases at J, with 6 bases in the middle. The CDR3 totals 11 residues. The germline gives CDR1 GTSNPN, CDR2 SVGIG (reference sequence). CDR3 sequence reads: CAWSVGPEQYF. The CDR3 DNA reads TGTGCCTGGAGTGTAGGACCCGAGCAGTACTTC.

The chain uses TRBV29-1 and TRBJ2-3; D is undetermined. The V and J ends lost 3 bases and 6 bases respectively, with 7 bases between them. Germline V gene sequence: CDR1 SQVTM, CDR2 ANQGSEA. This CDR3 region has 11 residues. CDR3 sequence: CSVDVGDTQYF. CDR3 sequence (DNA): TGCAGCGTTGATGTGGGCGATACGCAGTATTTT.

The rearrangement uses TRBV7-3 and TRBJ2-5, with no clear D. From germline, CDR1 is SGHTA and CDR2 FQGTGA. The CDR3 totals 12 residues. Trimming stripped 3 bases from V and 2 bases from J, with 4 bases between. The CDR3 region has the DNA TGTGCCAGCAGCTTTTTACAAGAGACCCAGTACTTC. This gives the protein CASSFLQETQYF.

Regarding this clone: One end of the junction fails to match germline, which may point to a read error. The chain recombines TRBV29-1 with TRBJ2-7, with 7 bases fitting TRBD2. Per germline, CDR1 SQVTM and CDR2 ANQGSEA. The length of the CDR3 is 14 residues. CDR3 bases: TGCAGCGCTGAAAGGGCTAGCGGCTCCTACGAGCAGTACTTC. Amino acids: CSAERASGSYEQYF.

This rearrangement joins TRBV15 to TRBJ2-5; D is ambiguous. The CDR3 consists of 11 residues. The V gene lost 4 bases and the J gene lost 2 bases, with 2 bases spanning the gap. Germline CDR1 LNHNV, CDR2 YYDKDF (reference sequence). The DNA of the CDR3 is TGTGCCACCAGCATACAAGAGACCCAGTACTTC. This codes for CATSIQETQYF.